Below, one TCR beta chain is given with its context. The data derive from a study of T cell responses to AZD1222 COVID-19 vaccine. Using immunoSEQ multiplex PCR, the repertoire was profiled, and TCRdb retains in-frame clones only, with some absent. The table includes some 97,000 clones, around nine tenths detected once. The CDR3 consists of 13 residues. In germline, CDR1 is ENHRY, CDR2 SYGVKD. V was trimmed by 4 bases and J by 8 bases, leaving 12 bases between them. The receptor comes from an adult in good health. V and J are TRBV10-3 and TRBJ2-1, with a weak D call TRBD1 (6 bases). Here the sequenced sample was peripheral blood, taken on day 0 of AZD1222 vaccination. Written as DNA, the CDR3 is TGTGCCATCAGTGCTACAGGGCGGGATGAGCAGTTCTTC. It translates to CAISATGRDEQFF.